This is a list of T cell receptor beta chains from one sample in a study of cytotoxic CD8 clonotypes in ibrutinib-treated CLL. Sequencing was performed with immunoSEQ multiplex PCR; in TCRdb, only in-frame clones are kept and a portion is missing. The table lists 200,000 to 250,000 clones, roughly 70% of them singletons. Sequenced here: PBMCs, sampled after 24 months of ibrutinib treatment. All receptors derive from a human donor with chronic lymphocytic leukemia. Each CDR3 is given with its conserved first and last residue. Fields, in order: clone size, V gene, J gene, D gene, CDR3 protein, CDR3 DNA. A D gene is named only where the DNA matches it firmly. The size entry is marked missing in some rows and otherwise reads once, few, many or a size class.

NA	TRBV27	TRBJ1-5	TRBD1	CASSPRGGYGANQPQHF	TGTGCCAGCAGCCCCAGGGGGGGTTACGGTGCCAATCAGCCCCAGCATTTT
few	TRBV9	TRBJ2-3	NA	CASSATSGSTDTQYF	TGTGCCAGCAGCGCGACTAGTGGGAGCACAGATACGCAGTATTTT
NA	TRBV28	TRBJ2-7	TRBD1	CASSPGTGFYEQYF	TGTGCCAGCAGCCCCGGGACAGGGTTCTACGAGCAGTACTTC
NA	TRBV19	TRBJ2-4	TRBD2	CASMGVREGLQNIQYF	TGTGCCAGTATGGGAGTGCGGGAGGGCCTTCAAAACATTCAGTACTTC
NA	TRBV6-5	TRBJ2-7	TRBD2	CARSWSGSREQYF	TGTGCCAGGTCCTGGAGCGGGAGTCGCGAGCAGTACTTC
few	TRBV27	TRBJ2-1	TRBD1	CASRQNRGNEQFF	TGTGCCAGCAGGCAAAACAGGGGTAATGAGCAGTTCTTC
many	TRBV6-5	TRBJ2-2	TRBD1	CASSSKLGGGELFF	TGTGCCAGCAGTTCCAAATTAGGGGGCGGCGAGCTGTTTTTT
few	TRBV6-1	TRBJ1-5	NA	CASSEFGNNQPQHF	TGTGCCAGCAGTGAATTTGGGAACAATCAGCCCCAGCATTTT
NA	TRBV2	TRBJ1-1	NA	CASILDGYTEAFF	TGTGCCAGCATTCTCGACGGTTACACTGAAGCTTTCTTT
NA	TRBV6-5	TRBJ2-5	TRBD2	CASRPSGASGTQYF	TGTGCCAGTCGGCCTAGCGGAGCCTCGGGGACCCAGTACTTC
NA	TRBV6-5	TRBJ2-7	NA	CASTRGTGLYEQYF	TGTGCCAGCACCCGAGGAACAGGGCTGTACGAGCAGTACTTC
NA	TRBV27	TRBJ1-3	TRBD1	CASSRTGVSGNTIYF	TGTGCCAGCAGTCGGACAGGGGTCTCTGGAAACACCATATATTTT
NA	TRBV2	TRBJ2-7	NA	CASRSDTYEQYF	TGTGCCAGCCGATCGGACACCTACGAGCAGTACTTC
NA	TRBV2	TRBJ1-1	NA	CASSEYRVNTEAFF	TGTGCCAGCAGTGAATATCGGGTGAACACTGAAGCTTTCTTT
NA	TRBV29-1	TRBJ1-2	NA	CSVEDRYREDGYTF	TGCAGCGTTGAAGATAGGTACAGGGAGGATGGCTACACCTTC
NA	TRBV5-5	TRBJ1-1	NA	CASSLALSRGTEAFF	TGTGCCAGCAGCTTGGCGTTGTCCCGGGGCACTGAAGCTTTCTTT
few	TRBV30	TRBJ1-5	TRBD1	CAWSSGGDQPQHF	TGTGCCTGGAGCTCAGGGGGCGATCAGCCCCAGCATTTT
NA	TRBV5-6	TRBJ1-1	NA	CASSLRDPGSTEAFF	TGTGCCAGCAGCTTGAGGGACCCAGGAAGCACTGAAGCTTTCTTT
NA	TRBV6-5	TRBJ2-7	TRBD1	CASSYPRGTGDYEQYF	TGTGCCAGCAGTTACCCCCGCGGGACAGGGGACTACGAGCAGTACTTC
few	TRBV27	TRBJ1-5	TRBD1	CASRRTGDQPQHF	TGTGCCAGCAGGAGGACAGGGGATCAGCCCCAGCATTTT
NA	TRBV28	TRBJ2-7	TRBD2	CASSFEAGDRHEQYF	TGTGCCAGCAGCTTTGAAGCGGGAGATCGTCACGAGCAGTACTTC